This TCR beta chain derives from a study of blood T cell repertoires in COVID-19. Looking at the study overall: Acute-phase and convalescent COVID-19 samples originated in the United States, Italy and Spain. The analysed material was cDNA or gDNA that came from T cells, B-cell-depleted T cells, or PBMCs.

In the authors' workflow: Reference gene primer amplification gave estimated nucleated cell counts. Sequencing was performed with immunoSEQ multiplex PCR; in TCRdb, only in-frame clones are kept and a portion is missing. The DNA gave D and trimming, while V, J and clone size come from that table. This repertoire shows approximately 70,000 clones, roughly 84% found once; its top ten account for roughly 4.8%. Sample: peripheral blood. This receptor was identified in a woman aged 60-70 years with acute or convalescent COVID-19.

In nucleotides, the CDR3 is TGTGCCAGCAGCTCGACGGGGAACAATCAGCCCCAGCATTTT. This sequence encodes CASSSTGNNQPQHF. The rearrangement links TRBV7-9 to TRBJ1-5; D not certain. This CDR3 comprises 14 residues. CDR1 SEHNR and CDR2 FQNEAQ come from the germline V gene (reference sequence). The V end was cut by 4 bases, the J end by 3 bases, with 10 bases between.